The 23 T cell receptor beta chains reported below all come from one sample, sequenced in a study of OX40 agonist ivuxolimab in advanced cancers. Assay: immunoSEQ multiplex PCR; the TCRdb copy retains only in-frame clones and omits some. The sample lists 65,000 or so clones; roughly 82% were seen once. The sequencing used CD4+ or CD8+ T cells sorted from blood, collected in a trial of the OX40 agonist ivuxolimab. The receptors derive from an adult with an advanced solid tumor such as melanoma, head and neck, liver or kidney cancer.

The rearrangement links TRBV10-3 to TRBJ2-1; 11 bases map to TRBD2. The CDR3 covers 17 residues. The V gene's germline CDR1 is ENHRY and CDR2 SYGVKD. V trimming: 3 bases; J trimming: 8 bases; junction bases outside the gene matches: 12. The CDR3: CAISDPPGLAVRDEQFF. Here the CDR3 DNA reads TGTGCCATCAGTGACCCCCCGGGACTAGCGGTCCGGGATGAGCAGTTCTTC.

The sample holds a few counts of this clone. The genes are TRBV14 and TRBJ2-1, with TRBD2 as a possible D gene (5 bases). V dropped 4 bases and J dropped 3 bases, with 13 bases sitting between them. The CDR3 spans 15 residues. Germline CDR1 SGHDN, CDR2 FVKESK. The CDR3 DNA reads TGTGCCAGCAGCCTCCGGGATTGGGGCTACAATGAGCAGTTCTTC. It yields the protein CASSLRDWGYNEQFF.

V gene TRBV7-9 combines with J gene TRBJ2-5; tentative D call: TRBD2 (5 bases). Per germline, CDR1 SEHNR and CDR2 FQNEAQ (reference sequence). This CDR3 has 16 residues. V gave up 6 bases and J gave up 2 bases, with 19 bases separating them. The CDR3 region has the DNA TGTGCCAGCAGACCCCCCCCGAGGGCTGGGCAAGAGACCCAGTACTTC. Its translation is CASRPPPRAGQETQYF.

Details on this clone: Mismatch with germline at one junction end may stem from a read error. The gene calls are TRBV18 and TRBJ2-7; D is unclear. In germline, CDR1 is KGHSH, CDR2 LQKENI. The CDR3 length is 13 residues. The CDR3 spells CASSPPDESSTHF. The CDR3 region has the DNA TGTGCCAGCTCACCACCGGATGAGAGCAGTACGCACTTC.

The rearrangement joins TRBV11-3 to TRBJ2-7; D might be TRBD2 (5 bases). The CDR3 is 16 amino acids. Trimming took 2 bases from V and 2 from J, leaving 16 bases between them. From germline, CDR1 is SGHNT and CDR2 YENEEA. In DNA form, the CDR3 reads TGTGCCAGCAGCTTAATTTTTGGGGAGAAAACCTACGAGCAGTACTTC. Encoded protein: CASSLIFGEKTYEQYF.

The rearrangement links TRBV4-2 to TRBJ1-4; a weak D match, TRBD1 (5 bases). Germline assignment: CDR1 LGHNA and CDR2 YNFKEQ. Trimming stripped 1 base from V and 7 bases from J, with 16 bases between. The CDR3 is made up of 16 amino acids. CDR3 sequence reads: CASSQGRGTDSEKLFF. The CDR3 DNA follows: TGTGCCAGCAGCCAAGGCCGAGGGACGGACTCTGAAAAACTGTTTTTT.

V is TRBV5-1 and J is TRBJ1-1; 7 bases are shared with TRBD1. Per germline, CDR1 SGHRS and CDR2 YFSETQ. The CDR3 loop spans 15 amino acids. Trimming cost V 3 bases and J 10 bases; bases outside gene matches: 15. The CDR3 DNA follows: TGCGCCAGCAGCTCCATTCAGGGGGGGGAAGTCCCAGCTTTCTTT. Protein sequence: CASSSIQGGEVPAFF. The entire variable domain, with the rest obtained from reference TRBV5-1 and TRBJ1-1, is as follows: KAGVTQTPRYLIKTRGQQVTLSCSPISGHRSVSWYQQTPGQGLQFLFEYFSETQRNKGNFPGRFSGRQFSNSRSEMNVSTLELGDSALYLCASSSIQGGEVPAFFGQGTRLTVV.

This sequence joins TRBV4-1 and TRBJ1-5; 7 bases match TRBD1. The J segment lost 5 bases and the V segment lost 4 bases, leaving 5 bases of the junction unmatched. Germline CDR1 reads MGHRA; CDR2 reads YSYEKL. The CDR3 runs 14 residues. DNA for the CDR3: TGCGCCAGCAGCCGATCTACAGGGGATCAGCCCCAGCATTTT. This encodes CASSRSTGDQPQHF.

The sample holds a few counts of this clone. V and J are TRBV27 and TRBJ2-1; a possible D gene is TRBD2 (5 bases). Trimming shortened V by 3 bases and J by 1 base, and 10 bases separated the two germline ends. The germline V gene encodes CDR1 MNHEY and CDR2 SMNVEV (reference sequence). The CDR3 spans 15 residues. This CDR3 reads CASSFEGPSYNEQFF. In DNA form, the CDR3 reads TGTGCCAGCAGTTTCGAGGGCCCTTCCTACAATGAGCAGTTCTTC.

The genes are TRBV7-9 and TRBJ2-2, with D unresolved. Trimming took 4 bases from V and 6 from J, leaving 18 bases between them. This CDR3 region has 16 residues. In germline, CDR1 is SEHNR, CDR2 FQNEAQ (reference sequence). The CDR3 is CASSSVPSRQAGELFF. In DNA, the CDR3 is TGTGCCAGCAGCTCCGTCCCCTCCCGGCAAGCCGGGGAGCTGTTTTTT.

The rearrangement links TRBV9 to TRBJ2-3; TRBD2 aligns across 10 bases. The length of the CDR3 is 17 residues. Trimming took 4 bases from V and 3 from J; bases not matched to a gene: 11. In germline, CDR1 is SGDLS, CDR2 YYNGEE. CDR3 sequence (DNA): TGTGCCAGCAGCTTCCGCAGCGGGGGGGTAAGGACAGATACGCAGTATTTT. Amino acid sequence: CASSFRSGGVRTDTQYF.

To note about this clone: The sample carries other DNA sequences with the same CDR3. This chain joins TRBV7-3 and TRBJ2-3; possibly TRBD2 for D (6 bases). The length of the CDR3 is 14 residues. V was trimmed by 4 bases and J by 0 bases, leaving 8 bases between them. CDR1 SGHTA and CDR2 FQGTGA come from the germline V gene. CDR3 nucleotides: TGTGCCAGCAGCTCGGGACTGAGCACAGATACGCAGTATTTT. Its protein product is CASSSGLSTDTQYF.

The rearrangement joins TRBV12-5 to TRBJ2-7; TRBD1 is a possible D gene (5 bases). Germline V lookup: CDR1 LGHNT, CDR2 FRNRAP. Trimming took off 10 bases at V and 2 bases at J, with 15 bases between the two ends. CDR3 length: 13 amino acids. Here the CDR3 reads CATATGLPYEQYF. The DNA for the CDR3 is TGTGCTACCGCCACAGGATTGCCCTACGAGCAGTACTTC.

This clone has just one count. CDR3 amino acids: CASRGITGNTIYF. Written as DNA, the CDR3 is TGTGCCAGCAGGGGGATCACTGGAAACACCATATATTTT. The rearrangement uses TRBV27 and TRBJ1-3; unclear D gene. The V and J ends lost 6 bases and 2 bases respectively, with 8 bases between them. There are 13 residues in the CDR3. The germline V gene has CDR1 MNHEY and CDR2 SMNVEV (reference sequence).

The V gene is TRBV6-4, the J gene TRBJ2-3, with a tentative D call TRBD1 (7 bases). The CDR3 is 14 amino acids. V lost 5 bases to trimming and J lost 5 bases, with 14 bases between them. The germline V gene encodes CDR1 MRHNA and CDR2 SNTAGT. The DNA for the CDR3 is TGTGCCAGCAGTTGGAGGGGGCTTGAAGATACGCAGTATTTT. Translated: CASSWRGLEDTQYF.

The chain recombines TRBV4-3 with TRBJ1-6, with 9 bases identical to TRBD1. The CDR3 consists of 15 residues. Per germline, CDR1 LGHNA and CDR2 YSLEER. The V segment lost 3 bases and the J segment 5 bases; nucleotides outside the gene matches: 2. CDR3 coding DNA: TGCGCCAGCAGCCACCGGGACAGGGATAATTCACCCCTCCACTTT. Translated: CASSHRDRDNSPLHF.

In its sample, this clone was seen a few times. The rearrangement links TRBV27 to TRBJ1-4, with D unclear. CDR3 length equals 14 residues. Trimming took off 5 bases at V and 0 bases at J, with 7 bases between the two ends. Germline assignment: CDR1 MNHEY and CDR2 SMNVEV (reference sequence). CDR3 nucleotide sequence: TGTGCCAGCAGTCTCGTGGCAACTAATGAAAAACTGTTTTTT. Amino acid sequence: CASSLVATNEKLFF.

The CDR3 reads CASSEVAGLAKNIQYF. DNA for the CDR3: TGTGCCAGCAGCGAAGTAGCGGGATTAGCCAAAAACATTCAGTACTTC. This chain connects TRBV7-3 to TRBJ2-4; 8 bases align to TRBD2. The CDR3 is 16 amino acids. Unmatched junction bases numbered 6, after V lost 5 bases and J lost 0 bases. Per germline, CDR1 SGHTA and CDR2 FQGTGA.

This chain uses TRBV6-5 with TRBJ1-1; D gene unclear. Between the trimmed V and J ends, which lost 5 bases and 1 base, there was a span of 14 bases. Germline CDR1 is MNHEY and CDR2 is SVGAGI. The CDR3 spans 15 residues. The CDR3 nucleotides read TGTGCCAGCAGTCCCCCTGGGAGAAGGAACACTGAAGCTTTCTTT. Protein: CASSPPGRRNTEAFF.

The rearrangement links TRBV19 to TRBJ2-7; D may be TRBD1 (6 bases). The germline V gene encodes CDR1 LNHDA and CDR2 SQIVND (reference sequence). CDR3 length: 11 residues. Trimming stripped 4 bases from V and 6 bases from J, with 7 bases between. CDR3 DNA: TGTGCCAGTAGTAAAGGGGGCGAGCAGTACTTC. Translation: CASSKGGEQYF.

J is TRBJ2-5 and V is TRBV6-5, with 8 bases aligning to TRBD2. The J segment lost 1 base and the V segment lost 4 bases, leaving 5 bases of the junction unmatched. Per germline, CDR1 MNHEY and CDR2 SVGAGI. This CDR3 contains 15 residues. For the CDR3, the DNA is TGTGCCAGCAGTTTCGGCAGCGGGGGCCAAGAGACCCAGTACTTC. Its translation: CASSFGSGGQETQYF.

This clone was observed a few times. This sequence joins TRBV11-3 and TRBJ2-2; TRBD2 matches 11 bases. This CDR3 comprises 16 residues. V lost 5 bases and J lost 5; bases outside the gene matches: 7. Germline CDR1 SGHNT, CDR2 YENEEA. CDR3 DNA: TGTGCCAGCAGCGAGGAGGGACTAGCGGTAACCGGGGAGCTGTTTTTT. Translating it yields CASSEEGLAVTGELFF. Full variable domain (missing parts from reference TRBV11-3 and TRBJ2-2): EAGVVQSPRYKIIEKKQPVAFWCNPISGHNTLYWYLQNLGQGPELLIRYENEEAVDDSQLPKDRFSAERLKGVDSTLKIQPAELGDSAVYLCASSEEGLAVTGELFFGEGSRLTVL.

As DNA, the CDR3 is TGTGCCAGCCGTACGGGAGGTCAAGAGACCCAGTACTTC. It encodes CASRTGGQETQYF. This chain connects TRBV18 to TRBJ2-5, with 7 bases fitting TRBD2. The germline gives CDR1 KGHSH, CDR2 LQKENI. V gave up 8 bases and J gave up 2 bases; unmatched junction bases: 5. The CDR3 has 13 amino acids.